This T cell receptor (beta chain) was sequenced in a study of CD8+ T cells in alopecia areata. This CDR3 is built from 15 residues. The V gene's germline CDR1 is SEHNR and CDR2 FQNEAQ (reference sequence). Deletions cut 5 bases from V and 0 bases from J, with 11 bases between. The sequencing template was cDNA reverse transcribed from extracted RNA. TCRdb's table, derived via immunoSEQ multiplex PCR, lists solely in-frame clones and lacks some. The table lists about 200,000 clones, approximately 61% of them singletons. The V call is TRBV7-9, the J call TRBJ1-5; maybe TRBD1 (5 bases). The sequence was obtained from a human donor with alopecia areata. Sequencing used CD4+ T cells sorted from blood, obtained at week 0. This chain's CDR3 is CASSPGQNSNQPQHF. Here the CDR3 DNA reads TGTGCCAGCAGCCCCGGACAAAATAGCAATCAGCCCCAGCATTTT.